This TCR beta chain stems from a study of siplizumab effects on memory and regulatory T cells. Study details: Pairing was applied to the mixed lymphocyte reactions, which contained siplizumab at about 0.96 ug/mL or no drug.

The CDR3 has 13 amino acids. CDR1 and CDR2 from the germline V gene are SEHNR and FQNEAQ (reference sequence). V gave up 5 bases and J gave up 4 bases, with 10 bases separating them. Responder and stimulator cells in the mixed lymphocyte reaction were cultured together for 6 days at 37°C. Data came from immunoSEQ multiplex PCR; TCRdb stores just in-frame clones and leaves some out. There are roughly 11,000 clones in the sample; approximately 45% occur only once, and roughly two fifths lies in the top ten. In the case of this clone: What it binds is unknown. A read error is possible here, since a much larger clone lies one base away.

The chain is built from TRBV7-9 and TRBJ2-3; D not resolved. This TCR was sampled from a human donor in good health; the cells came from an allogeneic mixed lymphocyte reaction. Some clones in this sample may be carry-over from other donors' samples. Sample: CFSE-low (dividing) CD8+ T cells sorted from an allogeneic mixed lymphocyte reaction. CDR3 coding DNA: TGTGCCAGCAGCCAACATTGGTCAGATACGCAGTATTTT. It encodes CASSQHWSDTQYF.